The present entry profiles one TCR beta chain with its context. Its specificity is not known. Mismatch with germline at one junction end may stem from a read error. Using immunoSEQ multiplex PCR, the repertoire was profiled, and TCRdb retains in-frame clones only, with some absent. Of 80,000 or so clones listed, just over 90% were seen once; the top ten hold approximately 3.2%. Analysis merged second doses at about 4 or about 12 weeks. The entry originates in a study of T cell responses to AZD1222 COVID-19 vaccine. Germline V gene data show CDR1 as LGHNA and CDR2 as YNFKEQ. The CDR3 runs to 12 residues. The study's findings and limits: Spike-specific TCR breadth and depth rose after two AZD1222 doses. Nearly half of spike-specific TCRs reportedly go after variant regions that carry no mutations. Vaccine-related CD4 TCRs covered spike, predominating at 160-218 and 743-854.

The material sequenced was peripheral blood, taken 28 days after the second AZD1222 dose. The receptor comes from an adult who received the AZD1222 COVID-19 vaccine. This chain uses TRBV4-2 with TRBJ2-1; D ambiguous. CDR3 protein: CASGQDERVRFF. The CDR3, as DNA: TGTGCCAGCGGCCAAGACGAAAGAGTGCGGTTCTTC.